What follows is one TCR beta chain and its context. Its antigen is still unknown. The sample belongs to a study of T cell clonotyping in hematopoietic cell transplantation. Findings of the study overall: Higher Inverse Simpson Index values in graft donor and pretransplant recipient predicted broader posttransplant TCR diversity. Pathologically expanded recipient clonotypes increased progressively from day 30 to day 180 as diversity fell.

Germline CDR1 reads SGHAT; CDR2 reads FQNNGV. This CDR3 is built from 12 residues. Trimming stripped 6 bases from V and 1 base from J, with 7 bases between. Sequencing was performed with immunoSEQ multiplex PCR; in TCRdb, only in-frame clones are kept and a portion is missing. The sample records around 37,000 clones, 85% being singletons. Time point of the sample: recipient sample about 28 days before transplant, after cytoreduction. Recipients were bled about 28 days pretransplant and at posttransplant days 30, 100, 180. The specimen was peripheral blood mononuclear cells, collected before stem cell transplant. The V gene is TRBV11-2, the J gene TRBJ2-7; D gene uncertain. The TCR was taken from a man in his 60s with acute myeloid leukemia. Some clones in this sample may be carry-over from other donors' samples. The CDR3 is CASRDPSYEQYF. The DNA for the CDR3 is TGTGCCAGCAGGGACCCTTCCTACGAGCAGTACTTC.